A single sample is the source of the 15 T cell receptor beta chains below, sequenced in a study of blood T cell repertoires in COVID-19. TCRdb's table, derived via immunoSEQ multiplex PCR, lists solely in-frame clones and lacks some. The sample shows roughly 180,000 clones, roughly three quarters of them seen only once. Sequencing was performed on PBMCs or T cells enriched from blood (not recorded which). These receptors were taken from a man in his sixties who had been exposed to COVID-19.

The V and J genes are TRBV10-2 and TRBJ2-1, with a tentative D call TRBD2 (6 bases). Trimming shortened V by 2 bases and J by 1 base, and 21 bases separated the two germline ends. CDR3 length: 19 residues. In germline, CDR1 is WSHSY, CDR2 SAAADI. The CDR3 DNA reads TGCGCCAGCAGTGAGAGTCGTCGGGTCGGGAGATCTTCCTACAATGAGCAGTTCTTC. Its translation is CASSESRRVGRSSYNEQFF.

The J gene is TRBJ1-5, the V gene TRBV9; 7 bases are a match to TRBD1. Trimming at V came to 4 bases and at J to 8 bases, leaving 9 bases not matched to a gene. Germline V lookup: CDR1 SGDLS, CDR2 YYNGEE. CDR3 length equals 14 residues. CDR3: CASSPRQGREPQHF. CDR3 coding DNA: TGTGCCAGCAGCCCCAGACAGGGAAGGGAGCCCCAGCATTTT.

The gene calls are TRBV10-1 and TRBJ1-5; D remains unclear. V lost 1 base, J lost 10 bases, and 11 bases lay in between. In germline, CDR1 is WNHNN, CDR2 SYGVQD (reference sequence). This CDR3 spans 13 amino acids. The CDR3 region has the DNA TGCGCCAGCAGTGAGTACTTATCGGGTCCCCAGCATTTT. Translated, it gives CASSEYLSGPQHF.

J is TRBJ2-3 and V is TRBV7-9; possibly TRBD1 for D (6 bases). The CDR3 runs 16 residues. V shed 4 bases and J shed 0 bases, with 14 bases lying between them. Germline values: CDR1 SEHNR, CDR2 FQNEAQ (reference sequence). In nucleotides, the CDR3 is TGTGCCAGCAGCTACCGGGACATCTCTAGCACAGATACGCAGTATTTT. Residues: CASSYRDISSTDTQYF.

This clone was detected once. This chain uses TRBV30 with TRBJ2-2, with D possibly TRBD2 on 6 matching bases. Per the germline V gene, CDR1 is GTSNPN and CDR2 is SVGIG (reference sequence). The V gene lost 3 bases and the J gene lost 7 bases, with 18 bases spanning the gap. This CDR3 contains 15 residues. The CDR3 DNA follows: TGTGCCTGGAGCTTTTACCGGGGGTTCGTCGGGGAGCTGTTTTTT. Encoded protein: CAWSFYRGFVGELFF.

This chain joins TRBV24-1 and TRBJ2-7, with a weak D call TRBD2 (6 bases). Germline CDR1 is KGHDR and CDR2 is SFDVKD. Trimming pared 2 bases from V and 3 bases from J, leaving 16 bases between. The CDR3 spans 16 residues. The CDR3 nucleotides read TGTGCCACCAGTGATTCCCGGGAAGGGGAGGTCTACGAGCAGTACTTC. This encodes CATSDSREGEVYEQYF.

This clone showed up just a few times. The chain combines TRBV14 with TRBJ1-2; 7 nucleotides line up with TRBD1. Germline CDR1 and CDR2: SGHDN and FVKESK. The CDR3 totals 14 residues. V lost 3 bases to trimming and J lost 6 bases; unmatched junction nucleotides: 7. The CDR3, as DNA: TGTGCCAGCAGCCATCACAAAGGGACAGATGGCTACACCTTC. Protein product: CASSHHKGTDGYTF.

V usage is TRBV6-5 and J usage is TRBJ2-3, with D maybe TRBD1 (6 bases). V gave up 2 bases and J gave up 6 bases, with 18 bases separating them. Germline V CDR1 and CDR2: MNHEY, SVGAGI. CDR3 length equals 16 residues. The CDR3 reads CASSYAGTPPGDTQYF. The DNA for the CDR3 is TGTGCCAGCAGTTACGCCGGGACACCACCGGGGGATACGCAGTATTTT.

The chain combines TRBV27 with TRBJ1-5, with a possible D match to TRBD1 (6 bases). CDR1 is MNHEY, CDR2 SMNVEV, per germline (reference sequence). V dropped 0 bases and J dropped 6 bases, with 18 bases sitting between them. This CDR3 region has 17 residues. CDR3 residues: CASSLSFRGAAGQPQHF. The CDR3, as DNA: TGTGCCAGCAGTTTATCTTTTCGGGGGGCGGCGGGTCAGCCCCAGCATTTT.

This rearrangement joins TRBV6-5 to TRBJ2-3; 8 positions match TRBD2. The junction had 9 bases not matched to a gene; V was cut back by 2 bases and J by 5 bases. Per the germline V gene, CDR1 is MNHEY and CDR2 is SVGAGI. This CDR3 comprises 16 residues. CDR3 protein: CASSYPTSGGEDTQYF. CDR3 DNA: TGTGCCAGCAGTTACCCTACTAGCGGTGGGGAAGATACGCAGTATTTT.

V gene TRBV19 combines with J gene TRBJ1-1; D unclear. Trimming cost V 1 base and J 1 base, with 10 bases left between them. CDR1 is LNHDA, CDR2 SQIVND, per germline (reference sequence). CDR3 length equals 15 residues. The CDR3 nucleotides read TGTGCCAGTAGTATAGTCCCCCGGGGGAACACTGAAGCTTTCTTT. It translates to CASSIVPRGNTEAFF.

The CDR3 coding sequence is TGTGCCAGTAGTACCCACAGGGATCGTGGGGCCAACGTCCTGACTTTC. Its translation is CASSTHRDRGANVLTF. J is TRBJ2-6 and V is TRBV19, with a possible D match to TRBD1 (6 bases). Trimming took 4 bases from V and 3 from J, leaving 13 bases between them. The CDR3 loop spans 16 amino acids. CDR1 LNHDA and CDR2 SQIVND come from the germline V gene (reference sequence).

The gene calls are TRBV10-2 and TRBJ2-7; D perhaps matches TRBD1 (5 bases). This CDR3 comprises 13 residues. V was trimmed by 3 bases and J by 0 bases, leaving 6 bases between them. Germline V CDR1 and CDR2: WSHSY, SAAADI. CDR3 bases: TGCGCCAGCAGTGACAGGGTCTCCTACGAGCAGTACTTC. It encodes CASSDRVSYEQYF.

V gene TRBV6-2 or TRBV6-3 combines with J gene TRBJ2-7; no reliable D call. The CDR3 covers 14 residues. Germline V gene lookup returns CDR1 MNHEY and CDR2 SVGEGT. V shed 2 bases and J shed 3 bases, with 11 bases lying between them. The DNA of the CDR3 is TGTGCCAGCAGTTACCCGCTTCGAGACTACGAGCAGTACTTC. As protein: CASSYPLRDYEQYF.

The chain couples TRBV7-8 to TRBJ1-1; D unresolved. V was shortened by 5 bases and J by 8 bases, with 12 bases between the two germline ends. This CDR3 spans 12 amino acids. CDR1 is SGHVS, CDR2 FQNEAQ, per germline. The CDR3 loop is CASSPPFEEAFF. DNA of the CDR3: TGTGCCAGCAGCCCCCCCTTCGAGGAAGCTTTCTTT.